This TCR beta chain was documented in a study of PD-1 blockade in classical Hodgkin lymphoma (dated by TCRdb to between 2020 and 2021). Some background on the complete study: Nivolumab dosing was 3 mg/kg intravenously every 2 weeks, continuing until either disease progression or unacceptable toxicity. A peripheral blood immune signature of response to PD-1 blockade in classical Hodgkin lymphoma was defined using TCR beta sequencing and CyTOF. What the work shows at the level of the full study, not this receptor alone: Lower diversity was seen in patients whose nivolumab began less than 1 year after ASCT, and these patients were left out of later analyses so that immune reconstitution would not confound the results. Trial patients achieving complete response had baseline diversity similar to newly diagnosed patients, whereas partial responders and progressors had significantly lower diversity. Newly diagnosed patients were reported to have lower baseline TCR diversity than healthy donors, and relapsed/refractory patients were reported to have lower baseline TCR diversity still. CD4+ but not CD8+ TCR diversity rose significantly by C4D1 (p=0.0027 vs p=0.16), most apparent in complete responders (p=0.02). The study was restricted to a single clinical trial cohort, and the causes of repertoire differences, possibly disease activity or prior therapy, were left undefined.

This clone was recorded once. Its antigen is unknown. The sample holds no much larger clone one base away, and base qualities are not on file. At the junction V is shortened by 2 bases and J by 9 bases; bases outside the gene matches: 10. CDR1 and CDR2 are drawn from the germline V gene: MNHEY, SVGAGI. The CDR3 spans 16 residues, from the cysteine through the phenylalanine. The DNA shown is the 48-base CDR3, in frame from base 1. The Qiagen DNeasy kit was used to extract genomic DNA from unsorted PBMCs and from the negatively selected CD4+ and CD8+ fractions. Using primers that anneal to V and J segments, immunoSEQ multiplex PCR amplified the TCR beta CDR3 regions. A synthetic immune receptor repertoire was used to minimize amplification bias, and remaining bias was computationally removed after sequencing. The study's processing was this. Repertoire diversity was quantified as the Shannon entropy index using custom Python scripts. Unsorted, CD4+ and CD8+ repertoires were examined separately, except in combined analyses, for which CD4+ and CD8+ sequences were merged in silico. A clone counted as expanded when the clone's frequency after treatment rose at least 2-fold relative to C1D1, and clones undetected at baseline were given a pseudocount of 0.5. Clones with 0 or 1 copy at C1D1 were classified as singleton clones, and clones with 2 or more copies were classified as non-singleton clones. Clones expanded in unsorted samples were assigned a CD4+, CD8+ or unknown annotation through matching of protein sequences in sorted samples from the same patient. Wilcoxon tests on paired samples were used to test changes in diversity from C1D1 to C4D1. Here the immuneACCESS table is served through TCRdb, limited to in-frame sequences with V and J called. Missing clones are a known gap in these copies; in checked studies unresolved V genes cover under half, and the rest lacks a known reason. V, J and clone size reflect that table, while D and trimming were determined from the DNA. Counted in this sample were tens of thousands of clones; around 80% of them appeared once. The ten largest clones capture around 8.9% of the sample.

Explained via the paper, the time point label denotes: cycle 4 day 1 (C4D1), after less than 7 weeks of nivolumab. Every trial patient had relapsed following autologous stem cell transplantation, and prior brentuximab vedotin exposure was what differed among cohorts A, B and C. The trial cohort was composed of about 58 patients with relapsed/refractory classical Hodgkin lymphoma, for whom complete response, partial response or progressive disease was recorded as best overall response. In the multi-cohort phase II CheckMate 205 trial, trial patients received single-agent nivolumab. An independent review committee assessed best overall response by applying the 2007 International Working Group response criteria. Trial PBMCs were collected just before the start of nivolumab (C1D1) and during therapy at cycle 2 day 1 and cycle 4 day 1. After peripheral blood was drawn into 8 mL Vacutainer Cell Preparation Tubes, PBMCs were isolated by centrifugation and then cryopreserved.

The receptor comes from a human donor with classical Hodgkin lymphoma. The specimen was peripheral blood mononuclear cells (PBMCs), collected before the fourth cycle of nivolumab. This chain joins TRBV6-5 to TRBJ2-1; 10 nucleotides in the junction match TRBD2. The CDR3 reads as follows: CASSYLASGSFSEQFF. The nucleotide sequence reads TGTGCCAGCAGTTACCTGGCTAGCGGGAGTTTTAGTGAGCAGTTCTTC.